This T cell receptor beta chain was recovered during a study of cytomegalovirus exposure and HLA in healthy donors. The wider study: Early release data held 75 million to 100 million unique TCRs from HLA-typed donors. Researchers found that approximately 85% of 350 to 500 genotyped donors fell within the Caucasian-associated ancestry cluster.

Researchers ran the PCR with 60 Vbeta and 13 Jbeta primers. The data were produced by immunoSEQ multiplex PCR, yet TCRdb's version contains in-frame clones alone and is incomplete. Here the sample spans approximately 170,000 clones, roughly four fifths being singletons. With respect to this clone: Its matching antigen is unknown.

Study observations and caveats: According to the study, roughly 160 TCR beta chains were cytomegalovirus-associated.

The germline CDR1 and CDR2 sequences are LGHNA and YNFKEQ. There are 15 residues in the CDR3. V was pared by 4 bases and J by 5 bases, with 14 bases between. The V gene is TRBV4-2, the J gene TRBJ2-2; D is possibly TRBD2 (6 bases). The TCR was taken from a man aged 40-49 years in good health and CMV-seronegative. Sequenced material: PBMCs. Here the CDR3 DNA reads TGTGCCAGCAGCCGTAGGGAGGTAGAGACCGGGGAGCTGTTTTTT. Its protein is CASSRREVETGELFF.